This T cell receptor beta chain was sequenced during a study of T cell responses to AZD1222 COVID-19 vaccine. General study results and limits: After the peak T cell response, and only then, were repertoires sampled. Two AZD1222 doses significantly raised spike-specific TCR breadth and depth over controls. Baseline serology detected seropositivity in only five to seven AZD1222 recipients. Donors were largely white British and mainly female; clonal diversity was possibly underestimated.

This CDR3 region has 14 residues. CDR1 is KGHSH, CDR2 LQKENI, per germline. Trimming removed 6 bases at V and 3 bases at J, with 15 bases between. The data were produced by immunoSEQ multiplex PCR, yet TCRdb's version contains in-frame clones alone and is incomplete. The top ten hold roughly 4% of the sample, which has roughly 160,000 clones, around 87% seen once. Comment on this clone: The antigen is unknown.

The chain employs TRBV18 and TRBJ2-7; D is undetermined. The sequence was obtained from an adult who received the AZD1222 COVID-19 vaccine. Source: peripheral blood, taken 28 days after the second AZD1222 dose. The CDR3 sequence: CASSPSDRNYEQYF. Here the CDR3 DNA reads TGTGCCAGCTCCCCTTCGGACCGAAACTACGAGCAGTACTTC.